The 9 T cell receptor beta chains presented below share a single source sample, sequenced in a study of regulatory T cells in long-lasting Graves disease. CDR3-region Arm-PCR and iRepertoire HTBI primers produced the TCR beta libraries. From the multiplex PCR reads, TCRdb called clonotypes with MiXCR, one entry per CDR3 protein. The table includes over 350,000 distinct CDR3 sequences, roughly 20% detected once. As for time point: persistent/refractory GD, antithyroid drugs over 5 years with positive TRAb. Scientists built the TCR library using RNA that was extracted from PBMCs. The sequences come from peripheral blood mononuclear cells (PBMCs), collected when the disease was refractory, from a patient treated with antithyroid drugs. The receptors were sampled from a female donor with Graves disease.

This clonotype was counted many times. This rearrangement joins TRBV7-6 to TRBJ1-2; 10 bases agree with TRBD1. The CDR3 has 16 amino acids. Trimming at V came to 1 base and at J to 8 bases, leaving 10 bases not matched to a gene. Germline V gene lookup returns CDR1 SGHVS and CDR2 FNYEAQ. The DNA of the CDR3 is TGTGCCAGCAGCTTAGTTACCCCGGGACAGGGGTTCGGCTACACCTTC. It codes for CASSLVTPGQGFGYTF.

The J gene is TRBJ2-3, the V gene TRBV12-3 or TRBV12-4, with 8 bases aligning to TRBD1. V shed 1 base and J 2 bases; nucleotides not matched to a gene: 5. The CDR3 runs to 16 residues. The CDR3 DNA is TGTGCCAGCAGTTTAGGCAGGACAGGGCTCACAGATACGCAGTATTTT. Protein product: CASSLGRTGLTDTQYF.

The V gene is TRBV25-1, the J gene TRBJ2-7; D is possibly TRBD1 (5 bases). V shed 6 bases and J shed 3 bases, with 12 bases lying between them. This CDR3 region has 13 residues. The germline V gene encodes CDR1 MGHDK and CDR2 SYGVNS. CDR3 sequence: CASSPDRFYEQYF. DNA of the CDR3: TGTGCCAGCAGCCCTGACAGATTCTACGAGCAGTACTTC.

This clonotype was observed once. This chain connects TRBV4-3 to TRBJ1-5; D is ambiguous. The CDR3 length is 15 residues. Trimming took off 0 bases at V and 9 bases at J, with 15 bases between the two ends. Germline V gene data show CDR1 as LGHNA and CDR2 as YSLEER. Here the CDR3 DNA reads TGCGCCAGCAGCCAAGATCGCAATCTAGGGTGGCCCCAGCATTTT. It specifies CASSQDRNLGWPQHF.

V gene TRBV5-5 combines with J gene TRBJ2-2, with a weak D call TRBD2 (5 bases). Per germline, CDR1 SGHKS and CDR2 YYEKEE (reference sequence). The CDR3 length is 14 residues. With 4 bases removed from V and 7 bases from J, the gap between germline ends came to 14 bases. The CDR3, as DNA: TGTGCCAGCAGCCTGCACCAAGAGGGCGGGGAGCTGTTTTTT. This translates into CASSLHQEGGELFF.

Only one count was recorded for this clonotype. V usage is TRBV20-1 and J usage is TRBJ2-3, with 10 bases lining up with TRBD2. Germline values: CDR1 DFQATT, CDR2 SNEGSKA (reference sequence). The CDR3 consists of 19 residues. J gave up 6 bases and V 6 bases, and 24 bases lay outside the gene matches. The CDR3 sequence is CSAMTGGVGAGGPDDTQYF. CDR3 nucleotides: TGCAGTGCCATGACAGGTGGGGTGGGAGCGGGAGGGCCGGATGATACGCAGTATTTT.

This clonotype appeared a few times. The chain couples TRBV27 to TRBJ1-5; no clear D gene. CDR3 length: 15 amino acids. CDR1 MNHEY and CDR2 SMNVEV come from the germline V gene (reference sequence). The V end was cut by 6 bases, the J end by 2 bases, with 14 bases between. CDR3 region: CASRMMQAGNQPQHF. The CDR3 DNA sequence: TGTGCCAGCAGAATGATGCAGGCAGGCAATCAGCCCCAGCATTTT.

The J gene is TRBJ1-1, the V gene TRBV4-3, with 7 bases identical to TRBD1. This CDR3 has 17 amino acids. Germline V gives CDR1 LGHNA, CDR2 YSLEER. Trimming took 5 bases from V and 0 from J; bases not matched to a gene: 12. The CDR3 DNA sequence: TGCGCCAGCAGCTACACAGGGGCGTTGGGGTTGAACACTGAAGCTTTCTTT. Amino acids: CASSYTGALGLNTEAFF.

The chain couples TRBV12-3 or TRBV12-4 to TRBJ2-1, with TRBD2 identical over 16 bases. The J segment lost 9 bases and the V segment lost 4 bases, leaving 18 bases of the junction unmatched. This CDR3 spans 20 amino acids. DNA of the CDR3: TGTGCCAGCAGTTCTCTCGGGACTAGCGGGAGGGCCCAACAGCGGGGTGAGCAGTTCTTC. It is translated as CASSSLGTSGRAQQRGEQFF.